This T cell receptor (beta chain) was recovered during a study of cytomegalovirus exposure and HLA in healthy donors. Germline lookup yields CDR1 MNHNS and CDR2 SASEGT. CDR3 size: 14 residues. V lost 6 bases to trimming and J lost 2 bases; unmatched junction nucleotides: 6. PCR employed 60 Vbeta and 13 Jbeta primers. Repertoires were generated with immunoSEQ multiplex PCR, while TCRdb's copy carries only in-frame clones and drops some. The data show approximately 160,000 clones, 75% to 85% seen once. The specimen sequenced was PBMCs. This rearrangement joins TRBV6-1 to TRBJ1-2; 7 positions agree with TRBD1. The source of this sequence is a male donor in good health and CMV-seropositive. CDR3 nucleotide sequence: TGTGCCAGCAGACCCCTGGGACAGAACTATGGCTACACCTTC. Its translation: CASRPLGQNYGYTF.